This TCR beta chain stems from a study of shared clonotypes between healthy human individuals (dated by TCRdb to 2018 to 2020). Looking at the study overall: The cohort comprised a couple of women and a few men aged 18 to 49 years. To increase sequencing depth and limit assay-specific biases, TCR repertoire library preparation and sequencing were carried out by different laboratories using diverse techniques. Leukapheresis yielded between about 0.9 and 9.5 billion PBMCs per donor. To estimate repertoire size and how much clonotype sharing occurs between individuals, the study deeply sequenced the blood TCR repertoires of five healthy adults. For each donor, three plates each were used for CD4 naive and CD4 memory, two plates were used for CD8 naive, and one plate was used for CD8 memory.

TCR CDR3 regions were amplified from genomic DNA by multiplex PCR using the deep immunoSEQ assay. Genomic DNA extracted from each cell subset was distributed evenly over all wells of several immunoSEQ 96-well plates, and each plate served as one replicate. For sorted subsets, 200 ng of genomic DNA, equivalent to about 30,000 T cell genomes, went into each replicate PCR. The purified libraries were quantified using a Qubit 3.0 fluorometer, sized with a Bioanalyzer 2100, and then quantified again using the KAPA Library Quantification kit. Every immunoSEQ 96-well plate was sequenced on a dedicated single-read 150-cycle Illumina NextSeq 550 flow cell. Regarding the original processing steps: Because only junctional sequences without quality scores were contained in the immunoSEQ output, filtering matching that applied to full-length reads could not be performed. To assign V/J genes and CDR3, sequences were annotated using PyIR, a Python wrapper for IgBLAST v1.9, with IMGT germline references. Any read was removed if the V/J assignment was weak (E-value above 1e-6), the CDR3 was missing, or the read contained stop codons, out-of-frame junctions, or ambiguous translated residues. A V3J clonotype was defined by an identical inferred V gene, J gene, and CDR3 amino acid sequence. The percentage overlap between two repertoires was calculated by dividing the number of shared unique clonotypes by the size of the smaller repertoire. Richness of each repertoire was evaluated using RTK rarefaction, the Chao1 estimator, and Recon v2.1 estimates of unobserved clonotypes. OLGA was used to compute generation probabilities for all TCRbeta clonotypes that the gDNA method yielded from four donors. The immuneACCESS repertoire file appears here via TCRdb, limited to in-frame rearrangements. These files lack a portion of the clones; in checked studies, under half of the deficit traces to unresolved V genes, and the cause of the others is not known. D and trimming come from the DNA, and the V and J calls and clone size come from that table. Here the sample has hundreds of thousands of clones; 90% to 98% occur a single time. About 0.32% of the sample is in the top ten clones.

V ends up 3 bases short and J 3 bases short, with an unmatched junction base count of 7. The cysteine opens and the phenylalanine closes a CDR3 of 16 amino acids. The only DNA kept is the CDR3, 48 bases in frame from the first base. The germline V gene yields SGHRS for CDR1 and YFSETQ for CDR2. The donors were healthy, HIV-negative adults who had no recently reported acute infections or vaccinations. Only Caucasian adults living in Nashville, Tennessee, USA were represented among the donors. CD8 memory samples combined magnetically selected CD45RO+ cells with CCR7-negative CD45RA+ effector memory (TemRA) cells. After blood collection by leukapheresis, PBMCs were isolated using Ficoll-Histopaque density gradient centrifugation and then cryopreserved in the vapor phase of liquid nitrogen. Purity and quantity of every magnetically sorted T cell population were checked by analytical flow cytometry. Genomic DNA was isolated from every sorted fraction and measured by UV absorbance on a Nanodrop 2000c.

As to this clone: Its antigen has not been determined. Base qualities are not at hand, and no much larger clone is one base apart.

The full study reports these points: Pairwise subsampling led to the expectation that sequencing depth would affect the degree of clonotype sharing among donors. Incomplete sequencing was indicated by rarefaction of sorted-subset datasets, despite the large sequencing depth. Compared with non-shared clonotypes, the clonotypes found in all four sorted-subset donors had higher generation probabilities. Estimated clonotype richness was generally larger for naive than for memory subsets. When several donors were compared, the shared fraction of clonotypes was 5% to 6.5% for naive CD4, more than 3% for naive CD8, 2.3% for memory CD4, and around 0.4% for memory CD8. Because the study included only a small number of donors, the genetic and exposure-history diversity represented was limited. Sampling was limited to blood, and TCR repertoires in tissue likely differ from TCR repertoires in blood.

This sequence was found in a man aged 30 to 39 in good health. The material sequenced was memory CD8+ T cells sorted from blood. The sample's cell subset or site label is to be understood as: CD45RO+ cells pooled with CCR7-negative TemRA cells. The sequence links TRBV5-1 to TRBJ2-5, with 11 central nucleotides matching TRBD2. The nucleotide sequence is TGCGCCAGCAGCTCTACCGGGACTAGCGGCGAAGAGACCCAGTACTTC. It translates to CASSSTGTSGEETQYF.